Following are 25 T cell receptor beta chains from one sample sequenced in a study of CD4+ T cells in melanoma (dated 2022 in TCRdb). Library creation used the immunoSEQ multiplex PCR assay. TCRdb retrieved this table from immuneACCESS and kept in-frame rearrangements only. Not all clones are present; in checked studies, unresolved V genes account for under half, and no reason is known for the remainder. This sample gives 20,000 to 25,000 clones in total; roughly 87% of them show up just once. The biggest ten clones account for approximately 4% of the sample. Sequencing was done on a sample of cells from a culture (not recorded whether cultured in vitro). These receptors all stem from a human donor with melanoma.

This chain links TRBV15 with TRBJ2-2; possible D gene TRBD2, 6 bases. V was pared by 1 base and J by 0 bases, with 9 bases between. Germline assignment: CDR1 LNHNV and CDR2 YYDKDF (reference sequence). This CDR3 is built from 16 residues. CDR3 sequence: CATSRAERANTGELFF. CDR3 in DNA: TGTGCCACCAGCAGAGCTGAGCGGGCGAACACCGGGGAGCTGTTTTTT.

Here the CDR3 DNA reads TGTGCCAGCAGCGCCAAGCACACCGGGGAGCTGTTTTTT. Translating it yields CASSAKHTGELFF. The gene calls are TRBV9 and TRBJ2-2; D not certain. With 3 bases removed from V and 3 bases from J, the gap between germline ends came to 6 bases. There are 13 residues in the CDR3. Per the germline V gene, CDR1 is SGDLS and CDR2 is YYNGEE. Full variable domain (rest looked up from reference TRBV9 and TRBJ2-2): DSGVTQTPKHLITATGQRVTLRCSPRSGDLSVYWYQQSLDQGLQFLIQYYNGEERAKGNILERFSAQQFPDLHSELNLSSLELGDSALYFCASSAKHTGELFFGEGSRLTVL.

A word on this clone: This sample includes further DNA sequences coding for the same CDR3. CDR3 protein: CASTYQGGGYTF. Here the CDR3 DNA reads TGTGCCAGCACATATCAGGGCGGTGGCTACACCTTC. This chain links TRBV2 with TRBJ1-2; D might be TRBD1 (5 bases). V was clipped by 7 bases and J by 7 bases, with 13 bases between them. The CDR3 totals 12 residues. CDR1 is SNHLY, CDR2 FYNNEI, per germline.

The chain is built from TRBV15 and TRBJ1-4; D gene uncertain. Trimming removed 1 base from V and 8 bases from J, with 17 bases in between. CDR3 size: 16 residues. Germline CDR1 is LNHNV and CDR2 is YYDKDF (reference sequence). CDR3 DNA sequence: TGTGCCACCAGCAGAGGATCGGGAGCTCTAGGGGAAAAACTGTTTTTT. Translating it yields CATSRGSGALGEKLFF.

This clone was detected only a few times. The chain links TRBV6-1 to TRBJ1-2; D is unclear. Trimming cost V 7 bases and J 4 bases, with 19 bases left between them. This CDR3 contains 15 residues. The germline CDR1 and CDR2 sequences are MNHNS and SASEGT. DNA for the CDR3: TGTGCCAGCACCGACATTCTGACGTTGCCCTATGGCTACACCTTC. It translates to CASTDILTLPYGYTF.

The gene calls are TRBV14 and TRBJ1-4; D gene uncertain. CDR1 and CDR2 from the germline V gene are SGHDN and FVKESK. The CDR3 length is 15 residues. V gave up 4 bases and J gave up 0 bases, with 9 bases separating them. CDR3 coding DNA: TGTGCCAGCAGCCTGTCCCTTGCAACTAATGAAAAACTGTTTTTT. Protein product: CASSLSLATNEKLFF. Based on the CDR3 plus reference TRBV14 and TRBJ1-4, the full variable domain is EAGVTQFPSHSVIEKGQTVTLRCDPISGHDNLYWYRRVMGKEIKFLLHFVKESKQDESGMPNNRFLAERTGGTYSTLKVQPAELEDSGVYFCASSLSLATNEKLFFGSGTQLSVL.

The CDR3 region is CASSDLRATNTGTEAFF. The CDR3, as DNA: TGTGCCAGCAGTGATCTACGGGCCACCAACACAGGCACTGAAGCTTTCTTT. The rearrangement links TRBV2 to TRBJ1-1; tentative D call: TRBD1 (5 bases). The CDR3 sequence is 17 residues long. Trimming pared 3 bases from V and 4 bases from J, leaving 21 bases between. Germline CDR1 and CDR2: SNHLY and FYNNEI.

The rearrangement uses TRBV6-1 and TRBJ1-1; D possibly corresponds to TRBD1 (5 bases). V lost 1 base, J lost 4 bases, and 16 bases lay in between. This CDR3 is built from 16 residues. Germline CDR1 reads MNHNS; CDR2 reads SASEGT. The CDR3, as DNA: TGTGCCAGCAGTGAAGTGGGGGGTAGGCTGAGCACTGAAGCTTTCTTT. It specifies CASSEVGGRLSTEAFF.

The chain employs TRBV7-9 and TRBJ2-5, with TRBD1 matching over 8 bases. The V gene's germline CDR1 is SEHNR and CDR2 FQNEAQ (reference sequence). The CDR3 contains 14 residues. V lost 6 bases, J lost 1 base, and 4 bases stayed unmatched. The DNA of the CDR3 is TGTGCCAGCAGACCAGGGGGCTCCCAAGAGACCCAGTACTTC. Encoded protein: CASRPGGSQETQYF.

This chain connects TRBV5-1 to TRBJ1-1, with 8 bases matching TRBD1. Germline lookup yields CDR1 SGHRS and CDR2 YFSETQ. J gave up 4 bases and V 2 bases, and 4 bases lay outside the gene matches. This CDR3 is built from 14 residues. The CDR3 DNA sequence: TGCGCCAGCAGCTTTCAGGGGGCGGGCACTGAAGCTTTCTTT. Residues: CASSFQGAGTEAFF.

The chain links TRBV6-5 to TRBJ2-5; TRBD2 might be the D (6 bases). Germline CDR1 is MNHEY and CDR2 is SVGAGI. V was shortened by 4 bases and J by 1 base, with 16 bases between the two germline ends. CDR3 size: 16 residues. CDR3 in DNA: TGTGCCAGCAGTTCCGTCGGGAGCAGGCTCCAAGAGACCCAGTACTTC. It yields the protein CASSSVGSRLQETQYF.

CDR3 loop: CALRQGAHRGSPLHF. In DNA form, the CDR3 reads TGTGCCCTGCGGCAGGGCGCCCACCGGGGTTCACCCCTCCACTTT. This chain links TRBV6-5 with TRBJ1-6; D is perhaps TRBD1 (5 bases). Germline V lookup: CDR1 MNHEY, CDR2 SVGAGI. Trimming pared 11 bases from V and 9 bases from J, leaving 23 bases between. This CDR3 is 15 amino acids long.

The rearrangement links TRBV18 to TRBJ1-2; D not resolved. Trimming stripped 4 bases from V and 1 base from J, with 16 bases between. This CDR3 spans 16 amino acids. Germline V gene lookup returns CDR1 KGHSH and CDR2 LQKENI. CDR3 residues: CASSHNSIAGNYGYTF. As DNA, the CDR3 is TGTGCCAGCTCACATAACTCCATTGCGGGTAACTATGGCTACACCTTC.

This clone showed up just once. This chain connects TRBV4-1 to TRBJ1-2, with 7 nucleotides matching TRBD1. V was clipped by 4 bases and J by 4 bases; unmatched bases: 12. This CDR3 spans 16 amino acids. Germline V gene data show CDR1 as MGHRA and CDR2 as YSYEKL. The CDR3 loop is CASSLSPARQGYGYTF. The CDR3 nucleotides are TGCGCCAGCAGCCTCTCTCCTGCCCGACAGGGCTATGGCTACACCTTC.

V gene TRBV2 combines with J gene TRBJ2-1, with D perhaps matching TRBD2 (7 bases). This CDR3 comprises 14 residues. V dropped 6 bases and J dropped 4 bases, with 13 bases sitting between them. Germline CDR1 and CDR2: SNHLY and FYNNEI. The CDR3 region has the DNA TGTGCCAGCAGGGGGGGGCCCCTGTACAATGAGCAGTTCTTC. Amino acids: CASRGGPLYNEQFF.

The rearrangement links TRBV27 to TRBJ1-6; D is unclear. CDR3 length: 12 amino acids. Germline V gene lookup returns CDR1 MNHEY and CDR2 SMNVEV (reference sequence). V was trimmed by 4 bases and J by 7 bases, leaving 5 bases between them. For the CDR3, the DNA is TGTGCCAGCAGTTCCAGGAATTCACCCCTCCACTTT. It translates to CASSSRNSPLHF.

This chain links TRBV5-1 with TRBJ1-4, with TRBD1 identical over 9 bases. Per germline, CDR1 SGHRS and CDR2 YFSETQ. CDR3 length: 15 residues. The junction had 6 bases not matched to a gene; V was cut back by 1 base and J by 8 bases. The CDR3 coding sequence is TGCGCCAGCAGCTTGTCCGGACAGGGGAACGAAAAACTGTTTTTT. Protein product: CASSLSGQGNEKLFF.

This clone came up a few times. The V call is TRBV5-1, the J call TRBJ1-1; TRBD1 might be the D (5 bases). This CDR3 spans 16 amino acids. The V and J ends lost 2 bases and 5 bases respectively, with 19 bases between them. Looked up from germline, CDR1 is SGHRS and CDR2 is YFSETQ. The DNA for the CDR3 is TGCGCCAGCAGCTTCGGGACCGGGAGGGTACGGACTGAAGCTTTCTTT. Residues: CASSFGTGRVRTEAFF.

For the CDR3, the DNA is TGTGCCAGCTGGGGCGGAGCTAGCACAGATACGCAGTATTTT. Translating gives CASWGGASTDTQYF. The chain couples TRBV27 to TRBJ2-3, with a tentative D call TRBD1 (5 bases). CDR1 is MNHEY and CDR2 is SMNVEV in the germline V gene (reference sequence). Trimming took off 8 bases at V and 0 bases at J, with 12 bases between the two ends. This CDR3 comprises 14 residues.

The chain joins TRBV5-1 to TRBJ1-5; D remains ambiguous. The CDR3 totals 15 residues. V was shortened by 0 bases and J by 3 bases, with 10 bases between the two germline ends. CDR1 is SGHRS, CDR2 YFSETQ, per germline. CDR3 DNA sequence: TGCGCCAGCAGCTTGGGAGATAACCTCAATCAGCCCCAGCATTTT. Amino acid sequence: CASSLGDNLNQPQHF.

The gene calls are TRBV6-1 and TRBJ2-1; 8 nucleotides agree with TRBD1. With V trimmed by 4 bases and J by 6 bases, 8 bases remained unmatched. Germline V gives CDR1 MNHNS, CDR2 SASEGT. CDR3 length: 15 amino acids. CDR3 protein: CASSVMGTGLNEQFF. In nucleotides, the CDR3 is TGTGCCAGCAGTGTGATGGGGACAGGACTCAATGAGCAGTTCTTC.

This chain uses TRBV27 with TRBJ1-2; D may be TRBD1 (6 bases). CDR1 MNHEY and CDR2 SMNVEV come from the germline V gene (reference sequence). The CDR3 length is 17 residues. V gave up 3 bases and J gave up 5 bases, with 22 bases separating them. This chain's CDR3 is CASSFLQGGTLRYGYTF. CDR3 DNA sequence: TGTGCCAGCAGTTTCCTACAGGGAGGGACGCTACGGTATGGCTACACCTTC.

V and J are TRBV18 and TRBJ2-1; TRBD2 agrees at 11 bases. CDR1 is KGHSH and CDR2 is LQKENI in the germline V gene. J gave up 6 bases and V 6 bases, and 4 bases lay outside the gene matches. CDR3 size: 14 residues. This CDR3 is CASSGLAGGNEQFF. The CDR3 DNA reads TGTGCCAGCTCGGGCCTAGCGGGGGGCAATGAGCAGTTCTTC.

This chain connects TRBV5-1 to TRBJ2-3; 8 positions match TRBD1. The CDR3 length is 14 residues. J lost 4 bases, V lost 5 bases, and 6 bases had no gene match. Germline values: CDR1 SGHRS, CDR2 YFSETQ. CDR3 protein: CASSRQGAADTQYF. The CDR3 DNA is TGCGCCAGCAGTAGGCAGGGGGCAGCAGATACGCAGTATTTT.

V gene TRBV6-6 combines with J gene TRBJ1-4; 7 bases are a match to TRBD1. The CDR3 consists of 16 residues. V gave up 2 bases and J gave up 4 bases; unmatched junction bases: 7. Germline CDR1 is MNHNY and CDR2 is SVGAGI (reference sequence). This CDR3 is CASSYRPQGLNEKLFF. CDR3 coding DNA: TGTGCCAGCAGTTACCGTCCACAGGGGCTTAATGAAAAACTGTTTTTT.